This is a list of T cell receptor beta chains from one sample in a study of T cell responses to AZD1222 COVID-19 vaccine. Sequencing was performed with immunoSEQ multiplex PCR; in TCRdb, only in-frame clones are kept and a portion is missing. Of 200,000 to 250,000 clones in the sample, approximately 94% were seen once. The sequences come from peripheral blood, collected on day 0 of MenACWY control vaccination. The receptors derive from an adult in good health. Both conserved end residues are part of each CDR3. Fields, in order: clone size, D gene, J gene, V gene, CDR3 protein, CDR3 DNA. D genes are given only for firm matches. Rows may omit the clone size; those that give it use once, few, many or a size class.

- TRBD1 TRBJ1-6 TRBV4-3 CASSQSGTGGSPLHF TGCGCCAGCAGCCAGTCCGGGACAGGAGGGTCACCCCTCCACTTT
once - TRBJ1-2 TRBV2 CASSLKPGEGYTF TGTGCCAGCAGCCTCAAACCGGGGGAGGGCTACACCTTC
- TRBD1 TRBJ1-5 TRBV10-3 CAISDRTGNSNQPQHF TGTGCCATCAGTGATCGGACAGGTAATAGCAATCAGCCCCAGCATTTT
- - TRBJ2-3 TRBV25-1 CASEPAGTDTQYF TGTGCCAGCGAACCCGCCGGGACAGATACGCAGTATTTT
- TRBD1 TRBJ1-2 TRBV12-5 CASGLGQGNYGYTF TGTGCTAGTGGTCTCGGACAGGGAAACTATGGCTACACCTTC
- TRBD2 TRBJ2-6 TRBV7-2 CASSLRLSGGSGANVLTF TGTGCCAGCAGCTTACGTCTGTCGGGAGGCTCTGGGGCCAACGTCCTGACTTTC
- TRBD2 TRBJ2-7 TRBV28 CASSLSYSGGTYEQYF TGTGCCAGCAGTTTATCGTATAGCGGGGGGACCTACGAGCAGTACTTC
- - TRBJ1-5 TRBV30 CAWSGGGNQPQHF TGTGCCTGGAGTGGAGGGGGCAATCAGCCCCAGCATTTT
- - TRBJ1-3 TRBV10-2 CASSGRGGQFGNTIYF TGCGCCAGCAGCGGTAGGGGGGGGCAGTTTGGAAACACCATATATTTT
once - TRBJ1-1 TRBV12-3/TRBV12-4 CASSTDKNTEAFF TGTGCCAGCAGTACCGACAAGAACACTGAAGCTTTCTTT
once - TRBJ1-2 TRBV12-3/TRBV12-4 CASSLALYGYTF TGTGCCAGCAGTTTAGCGCTCTATGGCTACACCTTC
- - TRBJ1-2 TRBV5-1 CASSRSGDGYTF TGCGCCAGCAGCCGTTCAGGAGACGGCTACACCTTC
- TRBD1 TRBJ1-2 TRBV18 CASSPDRQGRGYTF TGTGCCAGCTCCCCTGATCGACAGGGACGTGGCTACACCTTC
- TRBD1 TRBJ1-1 TRBV5-1 CASKSGGGNTEAFF TGCGCCAGCAAATCAGGGGGAGGGAACACTGAAGCTTTCTTT
few - TRBJ1-2 TRBV6-5 CASRGQWWGYTF TGTGCCAGCAGAGGACAGTGGTGGGGCTACACCTTC
- - TRBJ1-1 TRBV12-3/TRBV12-4 CASSRRQNEAFF TGTGCCAGCAGCAGAAGACAGAACGAAGCTTTCTTT
- - TRBJ1-2 TRBV5-1 CASSLGHNYGYTF TGCGCCAGCAGCTTGGGGCACAACTATGGCTACACCTTC
- - TRBJ1-1 TRBV6-9 CASSSGTGWNTEAFF TGTGCCAGCAGTTCCGGTACAGGGTGGAACACTGAAGCTTTCTTT
- - TRBJ2-5 TRBV30 CAWSVLIWETQYF TGTGCCTGGAGTGTACTTATCTGGGAGACCCAGTACTTC
- TRBD2 TRBJ2-7 TRBV3-1/TRBV3-2 CASSGRLAGGVLHRLGEQYF TGTGCCAGCAGCGGCCGACTAGCGGGGGGGGTTTTACACAGGTTAGGCGAGCAGTACTTC
once - TRBJ1-3 TRBV30 CAWKPTGGIRSGNTIYF TGTGCCTGGAAGCCCACGGGGGGAATCCGCTCTGGAAACACCATATATTTT
- TRBD1 TRBJ2-5 TRBV24-1 CATSDSRGETQYF TGTGCCACCAGTGACTCCAGGGGGGAGACCCAGTACTTC
- - TRBJ2-2 TRBV7-2 CASSTDYLGNTGELFF TGTGCCAGCAGCACCGACTACTTGGGGAACACCGGGGAGCTGTTTTTT
- - TRBJ2-5 TRBV4-1 CASSQGTETFLWETQYF TGCGCCAGCAGCCAAGGAACTGAAACCTTCCTTTGGGAGACCCAGTACTTC
- TRBD1 TRBJ1-1 TRBV5-6 CASSLTTGVNTEAFF TGTGCCAGCAGCTTGACCACAGGGGTGAACACTGAAGCTTTCTTT
once - TRBJ1-1 TRBV6-5 CASSYQGYNTEAFF TGTGCCAGCAGTTATCAGGGTTATAACACTGAAGCTTTCTTT
- - TRBJ1-6 TRBV30 CAWSVYRASFSNSPLHF TGTGCCTGGAGTGTATATAGGGCAAGCTTCTCGAATTCACCCCTCCACTTT
- - TRBJ1-4 TRBV7-9 CASSGDIRYEKLFF TGTGCCAGCAGCGGGGACATCCGATATGAAAAACTGTTTTTT
- - TRBJ1-1 TRBV7-3 CASSQRDTEAFF TGTGCCAGCAGCCAGAGAGACACTGAAGCTTTCTTT
- - TRBJ1-5 TRBV18 CASTQISNQPQHF TGTGCCAGCACACAGATTAGCAATCAGCCCCAGCATTTT
- - TRBJ1-2 TRBV7-9 CASSPQGLGGYTF TGTGCCAGCAGCCCCCAGGGGCTCGGGGGCTACACCTTC
- - TRBJ1-4 TRBV4-1 CASSQDYVGAPTNEKLFF TGCGCCAGCAGCCAAGATTATGTGGGGGCCCCAACTAATGAAAAACTGTTTTTT
- - TRBJ1-2 TRBV12-3/TRBV12-4 CASSLRGGYGYTF TGTGCCAGCAGTTTACGGGGTGGTTATGGCTACACCTTC
- TRBD2 TRBJ2-5 TRBV3-1/TRBV3-2 CASSPRLAGGQETQYF TGTGCCAGCAGCCCCCGACTAGCGGGGGGACAAGAGACCCAGTACTTC
- - TRBJ2-1 TRBV27 CASSLLPRTLNEQFF TGTGCCAGCAGTTTACTCCCCAGAACCCTAAATGAGCAGTTCTTC
- TRBD2 TRBJ2-5 TRBV28 CASSLESGGRAQYF TGTGCCAGCAGTTTAGAGAGCGGGGGTAGGGCCCAGTACTTC
- TRBD1 TRBJ2-3 TRBV28 CASSTRTGGGTDTQYF TGTGCCAGCAGTACCAGGACAGGGGGCGGCACAGATACGCAGTATTTT
- - TRBJ1-4 TRBV6-5 CASSPGSRTEKLFF TGTGCCAGCAGTCCGGGGTCCCGGACAGAAAAACTGTTTTTT
- - TRBJ1-2 TRBV2 CASSESGPNYGYTF TGTGCCAGCAGTGAATCAGGGCCCAACTATGGCTACACCTTC
- - TRBJ1-1 TRBV6-6 CASSSLGAFEAFF TGTGCCAGCAGTTCTCTTGGGGCCTTTGAAGCTTTCTTT
- - TRBJ2-5 TRBV5-5 CASSFGGLGMQETQYF TGTGCCAGCAGCTTCGGGGGGCTCGGGATGCAAGAGACCCAGTACTTC
- - TRBJ1-2 TRBV6-2/TRBV6-3 CASSYSGGDYGYTF TGTGCCAGCAGTTATTCCGGGGGAGACTATGGCTACACCTTC
few - TRBJ1-6 TRBV3-1/TRBV3-2 CASSQLQGGDSPLHF TGTGCCAGCAGCCAACTACAGGGTGGGGATTCACCCCTCCACTTT
- TRBD1 TRBJ2-3 TRBV5-6 CASTRDRGISDTQYF TGTGCCAGCACTCGGGACAGGGGAATTTCAGATACGCAGTATTTT
- - TRBJ1-1 TRBV12-3/TRBV12-4 CASSFAENTEAFF TGTGCCAGCAGTTTTGCCGAGAACACTGAAGCTTTCTTT
- - TRBJ1-5 TRBV5-1 CASSLVPGGQPQHF TGCGCCAGCAGCTTGGTTCCAGGAGGACAGCCCCAGCATTTT
- TRBD1 TRBJ2-1 TRBV7-9 CASSLSDRGSNEQFF TGTGCCAGCAGCTTATCGGACAGGGGATCAAATGAGCAGTTCTTC
- - TRBJ1-2 TRBV4-1 CASSHRGNYGYTF TGCGCCAGCAGCCACCGGGGGAACTATGGCTACACCTTC
- - TRBJ1-2 TRBV28 CASKRVDYGYTF TGTGCCAGTAAAAGGGTTGACTATGGCTACACCTTC
- - TRBJ1-5 TRBV28 CASSLEDQPQHF TGTGCCAGCAGTCTCGAGGATCAGCCCCAGCATTTT
- TRBD1 TRBJ1-2 TRBV3-1/TRBV3-2 CASSQIWDRSYGYTF TGTGCCAGCAGCCAAATATGGGACAGGAGTTATGGCTACACCTTC
- TRBD1 TRBJ1-2 TRBV4-1 CASSQGRDRGSYGYTF TGCGCCAGCAGCCAAGGAAGGGACAGGGGTTCCTATGGCTACACCTTC